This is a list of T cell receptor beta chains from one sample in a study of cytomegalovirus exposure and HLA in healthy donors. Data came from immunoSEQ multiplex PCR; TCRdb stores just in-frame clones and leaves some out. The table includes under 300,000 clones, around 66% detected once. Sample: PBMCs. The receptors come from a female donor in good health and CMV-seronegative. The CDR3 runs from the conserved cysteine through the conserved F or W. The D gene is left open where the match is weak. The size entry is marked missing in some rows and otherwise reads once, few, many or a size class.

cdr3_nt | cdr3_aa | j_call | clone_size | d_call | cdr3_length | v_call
TGTGCCAGCAGCTTTCACCCGAGCTCCTACGAGCAGTACTTC | CASSFHPSSYEQYF | TRBJ2-7 | once | . | 14 | TRBV7-8
TGCGCCAGCAGCTTGGTGCGGAACTCCTACAATGAGCAGTTCTTC | CASSLVRNSYNEQFF | TRBJ2-1 | . | . | 15 | TRBV5-1
TGTGCCAGCAGCGTAGATCAAGCGGGTATTCAGAATGAGCAGTTCTTC | CASSVDQAGIQNEQFF | TRBJ2-1 | . | . | 16 | TRBV9
TGTGCCAGCAGATCCCCGACCGGGACAGGGGTCGGAGGCAATCAGCCCCAGCATTTT | CASRSPTGTGVGGNQPQHF | TRBJ1-5 | once | TRBD1 | 19 | TRBV28
TGCGCCAGCAGCCAAGGCAACCAAGGGGGAAACAGGGTAAATGGCTACACCTTC | CASSQGNQGGNRVNGYTF | TRBJ1-2 | . | . | 18 | TRBV4-1
TGTGCCAGCAGTTTAATCCCCCCGGGAGAGCTGAACACCGGGGAGCTGTTTTTT | CASSLIPPGELNTGELFF | TRBJ2-2 | . | . | 18 | TRBV28
TGTGCCTGGGGCAGGGGGATATACGAGCAGTACTTC | CAWGRGIYEQYF | TRBJ2-7 | . | TRBD1 | 12 | TRBV30
TGTGCCAGCAGTGAAAACCAGGGGGCCAACCACGAGCAGTACTTC | CASSENQGANHEQYF | TRBJ2-7 | . | TRBD1 | 15 | TRBV6-4
TGCGCCAGCAGCCCCGGGACTAGCCGGCTTAATGAGCAGTTCTTC | CASSPGTSRLNEQFF | TRBJ2-1 | . | TRBD2 | 15 | TRBV5-1
TGTGCCAGCAGCCGATGGCGGGAGGGGACCGGGGAGCTGTTTTTT | CASSRWREGTGELFF | TRBJ2-2 | . | TRBD2 | 15 | TRBV9
TGTGCCAGCAGCGGTGGACTAGCGGAAACCTCCTACGAGCAGTACTTC | CASSGGLAETSYEQYF | TRBJ2-7 | once | TRBD2 | 16 | TRBV5-4
TGTGCCAGCAGTCCCTCACTGGGGAGAGAGTACTTC | CASSPSLGREYF | TRBJ2-5 | . | . | 12 | TRBV6-6
TGTGCCAGTAGCCGTCTAATGTCCGGCTACAATGAGCAGTTCTTC | CASSRLMSGYNEQFF | TRBJ2-1 | . | . | 15 | TRBV19
TGTGCCAGCAGCTGGTCAGGGGCTCAGCCCCAGCATTTT | CASSWSGAQPQHF | TRBJ1-5 | . | . | 13 | TRBV5-6
TGTGCCAGCAGTGGACAACAGGGGACTAACTATGGCTACACCTTC | CASSGQQGTNYGYTF | TRBJ1-2 | . | TRBD1 | 15 | TRBV28
TGTGCCAGCATGCCCAGAGTAGCGATTCCCACAGATACGCAGTATTTT | CASMPRVAIPTDTQYF | TRBJ2-3 | . | . | 16 | TRBV2
TGTGCCAGCAGCACTCGACAGGGAAATAGCGGTGGCACAGATACGCAGTATTTT | CASSTRQGNSGGTDTQYF | TRBJ2-3 | . | . | 18 | TRBV7-9
TGTGCCACCCGAGGTGGGTCTAGCACAGATACGCAGTATTTT | CATRGGSSTDTQYF | TRBJ2-3 | few | . | 14 | TRBV13
TGTGCCAGTAGTCCCCGGCGGGTTGCAACTAATGAAAAACTGTTTTTT | CASSPRRVATNEKLFF | TRBJ1-4 | few | . | 16 | TRBV19
TGTGCCAGCAGTTTAAGACTAGCGGGAGGGGTCTACGAGCAGTACTTC | CASSLRLAGGVYEQYF | TRBJ2-7 | few | TRBD2 | 16 | TRBV27